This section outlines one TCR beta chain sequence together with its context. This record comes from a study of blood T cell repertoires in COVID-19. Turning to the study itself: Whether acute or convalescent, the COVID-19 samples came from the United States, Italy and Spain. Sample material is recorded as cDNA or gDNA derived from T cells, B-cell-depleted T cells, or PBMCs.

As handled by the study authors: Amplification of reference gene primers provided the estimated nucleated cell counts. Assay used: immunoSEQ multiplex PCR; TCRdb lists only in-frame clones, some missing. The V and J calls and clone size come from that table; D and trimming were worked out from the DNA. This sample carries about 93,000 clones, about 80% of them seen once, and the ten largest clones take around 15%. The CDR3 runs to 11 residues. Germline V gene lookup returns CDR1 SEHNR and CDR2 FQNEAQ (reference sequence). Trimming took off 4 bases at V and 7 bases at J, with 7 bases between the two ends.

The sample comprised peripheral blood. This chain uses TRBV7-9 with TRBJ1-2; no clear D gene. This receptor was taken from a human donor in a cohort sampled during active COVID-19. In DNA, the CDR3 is TGTGCCAGCAGCTCCGGGTTTGGCTACACCTTC. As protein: CASSSGFGYTF.